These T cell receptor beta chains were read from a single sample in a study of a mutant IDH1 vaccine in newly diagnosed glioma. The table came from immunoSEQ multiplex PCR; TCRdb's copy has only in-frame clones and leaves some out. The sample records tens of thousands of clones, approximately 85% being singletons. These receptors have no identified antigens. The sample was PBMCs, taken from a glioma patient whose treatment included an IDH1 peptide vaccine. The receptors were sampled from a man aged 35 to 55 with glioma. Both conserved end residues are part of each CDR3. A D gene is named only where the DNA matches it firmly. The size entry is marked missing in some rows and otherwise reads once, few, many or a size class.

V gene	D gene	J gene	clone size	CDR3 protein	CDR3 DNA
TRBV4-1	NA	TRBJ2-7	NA	CASSQESWSSYEQYF	TGCGCCAGCAGCCAAGAGTCCTGGAGCTCCTACGAGCAGTACTTC
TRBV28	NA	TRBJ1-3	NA	CASSLLGGEGNTIYF	TGTGCCAGCAGCCTGCTTGGGGGCGAGGGTAACACCATATATTTT
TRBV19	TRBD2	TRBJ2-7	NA	CASRDEASGLYEQYF	TGTGCCAGTAGGGACGAGGCTAGCGGACTCTACGAGCAGTACTTC
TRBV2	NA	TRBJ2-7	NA	CASREGARRGQYF	TGTGCCAGCAGGGAGGGGGCCCGCCGCGGGCAGTACTTC
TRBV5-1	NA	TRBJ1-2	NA	CASSDLQAWDGYTF	TGCGCCAGCAGCGACCTACAAGCCTGGGATGGCTACACCTTC
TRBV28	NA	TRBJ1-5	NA	CASSYQGLQPQHF	TGTGCCAGCAGTTATCAGGGGCTTCAGCCCCAGCATTTT
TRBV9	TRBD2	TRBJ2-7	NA	CASSRDLGASGSEQYF	TGTGCCAGCAGCAGGGACCTGGGGGCTAGCGGGAGCGAGCAGTACTTC
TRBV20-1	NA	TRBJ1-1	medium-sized	CSANERTEAFF	TGCAGTGCTAATGAAAGGACTGAAGCTTTCTTT
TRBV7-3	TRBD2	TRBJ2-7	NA	CASRIGGTSSYEQYF	TGTGCCAGCAGAATAGGCGGGACTAGCTCTTACGAGCAGTACTTC
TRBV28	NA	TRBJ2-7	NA	CASRKTGYEQYF	TGTGCCAGCAGAAAGACAGGCTACGAGCAGTACTTC
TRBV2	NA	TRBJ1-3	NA	CASIRAADSGNTIYF	TGTGCCAGCATCAGGGCGGCGGACTCTGGAAACACCATATATTTT
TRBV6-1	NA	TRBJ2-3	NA	CASSMRDTQYF	TGTGCCAGCAGTATGAGAGATACGCAGTATTTT
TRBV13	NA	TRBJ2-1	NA	CASSLGRGAGVHNEQFF	TGTGCCAGCAGCTTAGGCCGGGGGGCGGGAGTTCACAATGAGCAGTTCTTC
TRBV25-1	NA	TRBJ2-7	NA	CASSNDGSYEQYF	TGTGCCAGCAGCAACGACGGCTCCTACGAGCAGTACTTC
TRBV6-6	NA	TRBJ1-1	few	CATVRNQGEAFF	TGTGCCACCGTAAGAAACCAGGGGGAAGCTTTCTTT
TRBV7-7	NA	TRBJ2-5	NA	CASSLGQAQETQYF	TGTGCCAGCAGCTTGGGTCAGGCCCAAGAGACCCAGTACTTC
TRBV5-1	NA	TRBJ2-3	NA	CASSLRAAHSTDTQYF	TGCGCCAGCAGCTTGCGAGCGGCACATAGCACAGATACGCAGTATTTT
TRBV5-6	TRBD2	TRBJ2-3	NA	CASSYRTSGFTDTQYF	TGTGCCAGCAGTTATAGGACTAGCGGTTTCACAGATACGCAGTATTTT
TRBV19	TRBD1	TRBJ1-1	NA	CASSRQGANTEAFF	TGTGCCAGTAGTAGACAGGGGGCGAACACTGAAGCTTTCTTT
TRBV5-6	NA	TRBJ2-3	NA	CASSVKQGVAPDTQYF	TGTGCCAGCAGCGTTAAGCAGGGAGTGGCCCCAGATACGCAGTATTTT
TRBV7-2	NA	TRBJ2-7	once	CASSLRLDSYEQYF	TGTGCCAGCAGCTTAAGGCTGGACTCCTACGAGCAGTACTTC
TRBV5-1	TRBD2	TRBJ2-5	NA	CASSQTTSGKETQYF	TGCGCCAGCAGCCAAACGACTAGCGGAAAAGAGACCCAGTACTTC
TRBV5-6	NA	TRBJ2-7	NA	CASSYSFYEQYF	TGTGCCAGCAGCTACTCTTTTTACGAGCAGTACTTC
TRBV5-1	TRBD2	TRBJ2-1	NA	CASSGAGMGNEQFF	TGCGCCAGCAGCGGAGCGGGAATGGGAAATGAGCAGTTCTTC
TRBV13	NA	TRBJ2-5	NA	CASSPRFLSRAQYF	TGTGCCAGCAGCCCCCGTTTTCTTTCACGGGCCCAGTACTTC
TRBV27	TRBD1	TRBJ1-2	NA	CASSRQGADYGYTF	TGTGCCAGCAGCCGACAGGGCGCCGACTATGGCTACACCTTC
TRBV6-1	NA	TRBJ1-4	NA	CASERGGNNEKLFF	TGTGCCAGCGAGCGGGGCGGTAATAATGAAAAACTGTTTTTT
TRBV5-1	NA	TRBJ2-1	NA	CASSLKLRSYNEQFF	TGCGCCAGCAGCTTGAAGCTCCGATCCTACAATGAGCAGTTCTTC
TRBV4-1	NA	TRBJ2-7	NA	CASSQEGLIYEQYF	TGCGCCAGCAGCCAAGAAGGACTGATATACGAGCAGTACTTC
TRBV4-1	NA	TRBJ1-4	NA	CASSQVGTAATNEKLFF	TGCGCCAGCAGCCAAGTAGGGACGGCCGCAACTAATGAAAAACTGTTTTTT
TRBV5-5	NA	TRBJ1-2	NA	CASSLTVLRGGYTF	TGTGCCAGCAGCTTGACAGTTCTCCGGGGTGGCTACACCTTC
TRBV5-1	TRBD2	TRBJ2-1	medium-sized	CASSLGASGRGNEQFF	TGCGCCAGCAGCTTGGGGGCTAGCGGGAGGGGCAATGAGCAGTTCTTC
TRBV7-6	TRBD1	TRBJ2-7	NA	CASSRGGQGFTYEQYF	TGTGCCAGCAGCCGTGGGGGACAGGGGTTTACCTACGAGCAGTACTTC
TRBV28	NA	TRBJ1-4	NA	CASSFGTIGGGNEKLFF	TGTGCCAGCAGTTTTGGGACAATAGGGGGGGGAAATGAAAAACTGTTTTTT
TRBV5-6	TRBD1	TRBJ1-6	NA	CASSLRGSPYNSPLHF	TGTGCCAGCAGCCTCAGGGGGTCGCCCTATAATTCACCCCTCCACTTT
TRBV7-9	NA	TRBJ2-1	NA	CASSLLANEQFF	TGTGCCAGCAGCTTGTTAGCGAATGAGCAGTTCTTC
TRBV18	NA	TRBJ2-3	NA	CASSPYRPRHPVWADTQYF	TGTGCCAGCTCACCATATCGACCCCGACACCCTGTCTGGGCAGATACGCAGTATTTT
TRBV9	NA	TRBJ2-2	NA	CASSATKGGGTGELFF	TGTGCCAGCAGCGCAACGAAAGGGGGAGGCACCGGGGAGCTGTTTTTT
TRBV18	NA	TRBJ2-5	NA	CAAHGEGVVKTQYF	TGTGCCGCACACGGAGAGGGGGTCGTAAAGACCCAGTACTTC
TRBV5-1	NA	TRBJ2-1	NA	CASSQAALGGEQFF	TGCGCCAGCTCCCAGGCTGCGCTGGGCGGTGAGCAGTTCTTC
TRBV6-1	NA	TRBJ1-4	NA	CASSEEPRGKLFF	TGTGCCAGCAGTGAGGAGCCAAGGGGAAAACTGTTTTTT
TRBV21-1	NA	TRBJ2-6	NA	CASSKYGTFVSGANVLTF	TGTGCCAGCAGCAAATATGGGACATTCGTCTCTGGGGCCAACGTCCTGACTTTC
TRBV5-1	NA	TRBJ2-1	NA	CASSLGPNNEQFF	TGCGCCAGCAGCTTGGGCCCCAACAATGAGCAGTTCTTC
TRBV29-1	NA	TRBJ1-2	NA	CSVGVTRHGYTF	TGCAGCGTGGGGGTCACCCGGCATGGCTACACCTTC
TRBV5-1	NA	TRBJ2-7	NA	CASSLMSSADNEQYF	TGCGCCAGCAGCTTGATGTCTAGCGCGGATAACGAGCAGTACTTC
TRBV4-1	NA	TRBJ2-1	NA	CASSRGADQSYNEQFF	TGCGCCAGCAGCCGAGGGGCGGACCAGTCCTACAATGAGCAGTTCTTC
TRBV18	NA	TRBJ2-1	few	CASSPDVRAYNEQFF	TGTGCCAGCTCCCCAGACGTTCGGGCTTACAATGAGCAGTTCTTC
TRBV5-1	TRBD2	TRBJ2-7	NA	CASSLAGASSYEQYF	TGCGCCAGCAGTCTAGCGGGGGCTAGCTCCTACGAGCAGTACTTC
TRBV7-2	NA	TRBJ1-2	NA	CASSLGMAEYGYTF	TGTGCCAGCAGCCTCGGGATGGCTGAGTACGGCTACACCTTC
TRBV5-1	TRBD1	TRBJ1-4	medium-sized	CASSSHRDRGLGSEKLFF	TGCGCCAGCAGTTCCCACCGGGACAGGGGCTTAGGCAGTGAAAAACTGTTTTTT
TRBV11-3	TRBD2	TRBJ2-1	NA	CASSLGGLAGDEQFF	TGTGCCAGCAGCTTAGGAGGCCTAGCGGGAGATGAGCAGTTCTTC
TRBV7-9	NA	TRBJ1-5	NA	CASSLGAGPFNQPQHF	TGTGCCAGCAGCTTAGGGGCCGGGCCCTTCAATCAGCCCCAGCATTTT
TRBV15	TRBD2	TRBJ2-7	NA	CATSRRGAYEQYF	TGTGCCACCAGCAGACGGGGGGCCTACGAGCAGTACTTC
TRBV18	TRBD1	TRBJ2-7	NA	CASSPRQGTGAEQYF	TGTGCCAGCTCACCCCGACAGGGAACAGGGGCCGAGCAGTACTTC